The rows below give T cell receptor beta chains drawn from one sample of a study of blood T cell repertoires in COVID-19. Sequencing used immunoSEQ multiplex PCR; TCRdb keeps in-frame clones, though not all of them. The data show under 250,000 clones, 70% to 90% seen once. What was sequenced was peripheral blood. The receptors come from a man between 60 and 75 years old with acute or convalescent COVID-19. Both conserved end residues are part of each CDR3. The D gene is left open where the match is weak. Not every row has a clone size; where given, it reads once, few, many or a size class.

j_call d_call clone_size v_call cdr3_nt cdr3_aa
TRBJ2-3 . . TRBV7-2 TGTGCCAGCAGCTTCCTAGCACGCACAGATACGCAGTATTTT CASSFLARTDTQYF
TRBJ2-3 . once TRBV5-1 TGCGCCAGCAGCCCGCATGACTCTAGCACAGATACGCAGTATTTT CASSPHDSSTDTQYF
TRBJ2-2 TRBD1 . TRBV7-8 TGTGCCAGCAGCCGAGGACAGGGAGGAACCGGGGAGCTGTTTTTT CASSRGQGGTGELFF
TRBJ1-4 . . TRBV5-4 TGTGCCAGCAGCTTGGGGGGAAGGAGGGAAAAACTGTTTTTT CASSLGGRREKLFF
TRBJ1-5 . few TRBV12-3/TRBV12-4 TGTGCCAGCACCTATAGCAATCAGCCCCAGCATTTT CASTYSNQPQHF
TRBJ1-1 . . TRBV30 TGTGCCTGGAGTGCTGGAGGCGCAGGGAGGACTGAAGCTTTCTTT CAWSAGGAGRTEAFF
TRBJ2-2 . . TRBV9 TGTGCCAGCAGCCTTGGACTTATGAACACCGGGGAGCTGTTTTTT CASSLGLMNTGELFF
TRBJ2-2 TRBD2 once TRBV24-1 TGTGCCACCAGTGACGGGGGGGACACCGGGGAGCTGTTTTTT CATSDGGDTGELFF
TRBJ2-7 TRBD1 few TRBV2 TGTGCCAGCAGCCCTAAGACCCGGTGGGACAGGGTGTACGAGCAGTACTTC CASSPKTRWDRVYEQYF
TRBJ2-1 . few TRBV11-3 TGTGCCAGCAGCTCGGGGACTCGGGCGGGGGAGCAGTTCTTC CASSSGTRAGEQFF
TRBJ1-2 . . TRBV19 TGTGCCAGTAGTAACCTACAGGGAACTAACTATGGCTACACCTTC CASSNLQGTNYGYTF
TRBJ1-5 TRBD1 . TRBV10-3 TGTGCCATCAGTACAGGGGACCTCAATCAGCCCCAGCATTTT CAISTGDLNQPQHF
TRBJ2-2 . . TRBV7-2 TGTGCCAGCAGCCCGCAGGGGCAAGTCGGCACCGGGGAGCTGTTTTTT CASSPQGQVGTGELFF
TRBJ1-4 TRBD1 . TRBV7-9 TGTGCCAGCAGCCCTACCCAGGGACAGTGGAATGAAAAACTGTTTTTT CASSPTQGQWNEKLFF
TRBJ1-1 . . TRBV10-3 TGTGCCATCAGGATCGGGGGGGACTCCGACACTGAAGCTTTCTTT CAIRIGGDSDTEAFF
TRBJ2-7 . few TRBV27 TGTGCCAGCAGTTTTCACAGGTCCTACGAGCAGTACTTC CASSFHRSYEQYF
TRBJ2-7 TRBD2 . TRBV28 TGTGCCAGCAGTCGACACCCCGGGACTAGCGCCTACGAGCAGTACTTC CASSRHPGTSAYEQYF
TRBJ2-1 . . TRBV30 TGTGCCTGGACAATTAGCAATGAGCAGTTCTTC CAWTISNEQFF
TRBJ1-2 . . TRBV18 TGTGCCAGCTCACCCACGGGGCAGGGGAGAAGTTACTATGGCTACACCTTC CASSPTGQGRSYYGYTF
TRBJ1-2 TRBD1 once TRBV7-9 TGTGCCAGCAGCTTAGAGGGGGCGAGACAGGGGAGTGGCTACACCTTC CASSLEGARQGSGYTF
TRBJ2-1 TRBD1 . TRBV5-4 TGTGCCAGCAGCTCTACCGGGACAGGGGTGCAGTTCTTC CASSSTGTGVQFF
TRBJ2-1 TRBD2 . TRBV12-3/TRBV12-4 TGTGCCAGCAGTCGGACTAGCGGGAATGTGCAGTTCTTC CASSRTSGNVQFF
TRBJ2-3 . . TRBV7-2 TGTGCCAGCAGGATAGGGGTTGGTAGCACAGATACGCAGTATTTT CASRIGVGSTDTQYF
TRBJ1-2 . few TRBV28 TGTGCCAGCAGTTCCCTCTATGGCTACACCTTC CASSSLYGYTF
TRBJ1-1 . . TRBV6-1 TGTGCCAGCAGTGAATCCAGGGATCACCTTGAAGCTTTCTTT CASSESRDHLEAFF
TRBJ1-1 . . TRBV5-4 TGTGCCAGCAGCCCGGACAGCATCTTGAACACTGAAGCTTTCTTT CASSPDSILNTEAFF
TRBJ1-2 . . TRBV18 TGTGCCAGCTCACCACCAACAGGGAACTATGGCTACACCTTC CASSPPTGNYGYTF
TRBJ1-4 . few TRBV5-6 TGTGCCAGCAGCTTGTGGGCCCCGATGGATGAAAAACTGTTTTTT CASSLWAPMDEKLFF
TRBJ2-6 TRBD1 . TRBV10-3 TGTGCCATCAGTGAGGAGACAGGGGGCTCTGGGGCCAACGTCCTGACTTTC CAISEETGGSGANVLTF
TRBJ2-5 . . TRBV9 TGTGCCAGCAGCGTAGGGCCGGGGGAGTTGAGAGAGACCCAGTACTTC CASSVGPGELRETQYF
TRBJ2-3 . . TRBV2 TGTGCCAGCAGTGATCAGGGGACAATTTCAGATACGCAGTATTTT CASSDQGTISDTQYF
TRBJ2-7 TRBD2 . TRBV5-4 TGTGCCAGCAGCTCTAGCGGGAGCAGCTCCTACGAGCAGTACTTC CASSSSGSSSYEQYF
TRBJ1-1 . . TRBV6-5 TGTGCCAGCCCTGCGGGCGGAGGAAACACTGAAGCTTTCTTT CASPAGGGNTEAFF
TRBJ2-7 . . TRBV12-3/TRBV12-4 TGTGCCAGCAGTTTAGACAGCAGGGACGAGCAGTACTTC CASSLDSRDEQYF
TRBJ2-1 . . TRBV9 TGTGCCAGCAGCGCGAGCTCCTACAATGAGCAGTTCTTC CASSASSYNEQFF
TRBJ2-5 TRBD2 medium-sized TRBV30 TGTGCCTGGAGTGCGGGACTAGAGATGGAGACCCAGTACTTC CAWSAGLEMETQYF
TRBJ1-2 TRBD1 . TRBV19 TGTGCCAGTAGAATGGACAGGGGGAGAGGCTACACCTTC CASRMDRGRGYTF
TRBJ2-1 TRBD2 . TRBV9 TGTGCCAGCAGCGTAGGCGCGGGAGAGAGCAATGAGCAGTTCTTC CASSVGAGESNEQFF
TRBJ2-3 TRBD2 . TRBV11-3 TGTGCCAGCAGCTTGAGTAGCGGGAGAAGCACAGATACGCAGTATTTT CASSLSSGRSTDTQYF
TRBJ2-7 TRBD2 . TRBV28 TGTGCCAGCAGTTCCCTGGAAAGCGGGAGTGTCTATGAGCAGTACTTC CASSSLESGSVYEQYF
TRBJ1-1 TRBD1 few TRBV2 TGTGCCAGACGGACAGGGTTGATCCCTGAAGCTTTCTTT CARRTGLIPEAFF
TRBJ1-1 . . TRBV15 TGTGCCACCAGCAGGGACATGAACACTGAAGCTTTCTTT CATSRDMNTEAFF
TRBJ1-1 . . TRBV3-1/TRBV3-2 TGTGCCAGCAGCCAAGAAGGGGCAGTGCCGGGCACTGAAGCTTTCTTT CASSQEGAVPGTEAFF
TRBJ1-3 . . TRBV19 TGTGCCAGTGCCAGTACGACCCATGGGAGAATTCCTGGAAACACCATATATTTT CASASTTHGRIPGNTIYF
TRBJ2-1 . . TRBV5-1 TGCGCCAGCAGCCACGGGGACATCAATATTGTCAATGAGCAGTTCTTC CASSHGDINIVNEQFF
TRBJ1-2 TRBD1 once TRBV2 TGTGCCAGCAGTGACAGGGACAGGACATATGGCTACACCTTC CASSDRDRTYGYTF
TRBJ1-3 . . TRBV6-5 TGTGCCAGCAGTTACTCGAGGGCAGGCTCTGGAAACACCATATATTTT CASSYSRAGSGNTIYF
TRBJ2-2 . . TRBV4-2 TGTGCCAGCAGCCAAGATCCGGGATCTACCGGGGAGCTGTTTTTT CASSQDPGSTGELFF
TRBJ2-3 TRBD2 . TRBV7-7 TGTGCTAGCAGACCCCTCGTTAGCGGGATCACAGATACGCAGTATTTT CASRPLVSGITDTQYF
TRBJ1-6 TRBD1 . TRBV6-5 TGTGCCAGCAGTAGGGCCGGGACAGGGGCAACACCCCTCCACTTT CASSRAGTGATPLHF
TRBJ1-1 . . TRBV6-1 TGTGCCAGCAGTGAAGACGAGAAGTCCACTGAAGCTTTCTTT CASSEDEKSTEAFF
TRBJ1-2 . . TRBV6-5 TGTGCCACTTTCCGCCATACAGGGAGCGGCTACACCTTC CATFRHTGSGYTF
TRBJ1-2 . few TRBV13 TGTGCCAGCAGCTTAGGACAGTCCTATGGCTACACCTTC CASSLGQSYGYTF
TRBJ1-1 . . TRBV7-8 TGTGCCAGCAGCTTAGGGCTGATCAACACTGAAGCTTTCTTT CASSLGLINTEAFF
TRBJ1-1 TRBD1 . TRBV29-1 TGCAGCGCTAAGGACAGGGGCCCTCTCGAAGCTTTCTTT CSAKDRGPLEAFF